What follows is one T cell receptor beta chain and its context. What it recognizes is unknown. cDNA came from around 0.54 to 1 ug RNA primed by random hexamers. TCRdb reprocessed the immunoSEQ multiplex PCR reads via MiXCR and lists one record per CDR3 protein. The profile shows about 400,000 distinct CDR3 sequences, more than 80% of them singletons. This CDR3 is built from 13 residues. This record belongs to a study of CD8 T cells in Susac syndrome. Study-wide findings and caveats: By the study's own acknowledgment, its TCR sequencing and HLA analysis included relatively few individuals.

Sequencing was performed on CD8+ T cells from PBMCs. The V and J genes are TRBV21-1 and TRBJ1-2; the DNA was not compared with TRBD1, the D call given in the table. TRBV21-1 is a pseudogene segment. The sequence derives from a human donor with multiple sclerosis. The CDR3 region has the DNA TGTGCCAGCAGCAAAGACAGGGTATCTGGCTACACCTTC. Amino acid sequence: CASSKDRVSGYTF.